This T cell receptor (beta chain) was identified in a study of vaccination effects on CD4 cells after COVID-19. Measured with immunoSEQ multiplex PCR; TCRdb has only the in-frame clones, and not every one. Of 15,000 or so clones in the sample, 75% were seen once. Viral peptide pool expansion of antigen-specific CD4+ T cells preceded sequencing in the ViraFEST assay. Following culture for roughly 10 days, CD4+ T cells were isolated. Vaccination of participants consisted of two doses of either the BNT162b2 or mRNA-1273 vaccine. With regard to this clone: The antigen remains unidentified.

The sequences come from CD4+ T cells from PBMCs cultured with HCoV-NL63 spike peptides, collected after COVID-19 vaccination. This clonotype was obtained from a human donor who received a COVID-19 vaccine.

CDR3 in DNA: TGTGCCAGTAGTATGGACAGGGGTGGCGAGCAGTACTTC. Its translation is CASSMDRGGEQYF. V is TRBV19 and J is TRBJ2-7; TRBD1 matches at 9 bases. Unmatched junction bases numbered 3, after V lost 3 bases and J lost 6 bases. This CDR3 contains 13 residues. The germline V gene has CDR1 LNHDA and CDR2 SQIVND (reference sequence).